Each of the 10 T cell receptor beta chains below was sequenced from the same sample in a study of beta chain features in type 1 diabetes. Findings and caveats of the study: Moderate yet significant TCRB CDR3 shortening was seen in Type 1 diabetes patients in all four CD4+ subsets.

The isolated RNA, all of it, was reverse transcribed, so expressed TCRB transcripts were what got sequenced. This table comes from immunoSEQ multiplex PCR, and its TCRdb copy is limited to in-frame clones, with some not included. Here the sample spans 630,000 or so clones, 11% to 15% being singletons. Their antigens remain unidentified. Material for sequencing was naive CD4+ T cells from blood. Source of these receptors: a young man with type 1 diabetes.

This clone was seen only a few times. The chain uses TRBV4-3 and TRBJ2-7; possible D gene TRBD1, 5 bases. Trimming took off 4 bases at V and 4 bases at J, with 14 bases between the two ends. In germline, CDR1 is LGHNA, CDR2 YSLEER. CDR3 length equals 14 residues. The CDR3 DNA is TGCGCCAGCAGCCCCTCAGGGATACGGTACGAGCAGTACTTC. Protein: CASSPSGIRYEQYF.

This clone was counted a few times. This sequence joins TRBV7-3 and TRBJ2-6; D unresolved. The CDR3 consists of 15 residues. Per the germline V gene, CDR1 is SGHTA and CDR2 is FQGTGA. V gave up 5 bases and J gave up 1 base, with 9 bases separating them. CDR3 in DNA: TGTGCCAGCAGCCACCGGAGATCTGGGGCCAACGTCCTGACTTTC. Amino acid sequence: CASSHRRSGANVLTF.

This clone is a singleton in its sample. The chain employs TRBV7-2 and TRBJ2-3, with 9 bases identical to TRBD2. The CDR3 consists of 17 residues. The V gene end was trimmed by 2 bases and the J gene end by 8 bases; junction bases not matched to a gene: 14. The V gene's germline CDR1 is SGHTA and CDR2 FQGNSA. This CDR3 is CASSLRVAGVSLGTQYF. The CDR3 DNA reads TGTGCCAGCAGCTTAAGGGTAGCGGGAGTTTCGTTAGGTACGCAGTATTTT.

This clone came up a few times. This sequence joins TRBV5-4 and TRBJ2-1; D remains ambiguous. V was clipped by 1 base and J by 6 bases, with 5 bases between them. The CDR3 consists of 12 residues. Per germline, CDR1 SGHNT and CDR2 YYREEE (reference sequence). Here the CDR3 reads CASSLWPNEQFF. DNA for the CDR3: TGTGCCAGCAGCTTGTGGCCCAATGAGCAGTTCTTC.

V and J are TRBV5-4 and TRBJ2-7; 7 bases fit TRBD1. Unmatched junction bases numbered 9, after V lost 3 bases and J lost 0 bases. The CDR3 sequence is 16 residues long. CDR1 is SGHNT, CDR2 YYREEE, per germline (reference sequence). The CDR3 loop is CASSSTPGTDSYEQYF. The CDR3 DNA reads as TGTGCCAGCAGCTCGACTCCCGGGACAGACTCCTACGAGCAGTACTTC. The entire variable domain, with the rest obtained from reference TRBV5-4 and TRBJ2-7, is as follows: ETGVTQSPTHLIKTRGQQVTLRCSSQSGHNTVSWYQQALGQGPQFIFQYYREEENGRGNFPPRFSGLQFPNYSSELNVNALELDDSALYLCASSSTPGTDSYEQYFGPGTRLTVT.

This clone has a handful of counts. The chain couples TRBV9 to TRBJ1-3, with D hard to call. The germline V gene has CDR1 SGDLS and CDR2 YYNGEE. Between the trimmed V and J ends, which lost 1 base and 0 bases, there was a span of 8 bases. This CDR3 has 15 residues. The CDR3 loop is CASSVSAFSGNTIYF. The CDR3 DNA follows: TGTGCCAGCAGCGTAAGCGCCTTCTCTGGAAACACCATATATTTT.

The chain joins TRBV9 to TRBJ2-3, with D perhaps being TRBD1 or TRBD2 (5 bases each). The V gene lost 3 bases and the J gene lost 2 bases, with 13 bases spanning the gap. CDR3 length: 15 residues. Germline CDR1 and CDR2: SGDLS and YYNGEE. The CDR3 DNA sequence: TGTGCCAGCAGCGGGGGACGGCTACTCACAGATACGCAGTATTTT. Protein: CASSGGRLLTDTQYF. Together with reference TRBV9 and TRBJ2-3, the CDR3 gives the full variable domain: DSGVTQTPKHLITATGQRVTLRCSPRSGDLSVYWYQQSLDQGLQFLIQYYNGEERAKGNILERFSAQQFPDLHSELNLSSLELGDSALYFCASSGGRLLTDTQYFGPGTRLTVL.

This clone was seen a handful of times. The chain joins TRBV5-6 to TRBJ1-1; no clear D. CDR3 length: 15 amino acids. Trimming removed 4 bases from V and 2 bases from J, with 15 bases in between. Germline lookup yields CDR1 SGHDT and CDR2 YYEEEE. Written as DNA, the CDR3 is TGTGCCAGCAGCCTCGTTGTAGGAGAAAACACTGAAGCTTTCTTT. Protein sequence: CASSLVVGENTEAFF.

This clone has just a few counts. The rearrangement uses TRBV15 and TRBJ2-5, with a tentative D call TRBD2 (6 bases). The CDR3 consists of 13 residues. CDR1 is LNHNV, CDR2 YYDKDF, per germline (reference sequence). Trimming shortened V by 9 bases and J by 4 bases, and 15 bases separated the two germline ends. In DNA form, the CDR3 reads TGTGCCACTAGAGGGACCGGGGGAGAGACCCAGTACTTC. Translation gives CATRGTGGETQYF.

The chain uses TRBV6-5 and TRBJ2-5, with 7 bases identical to TRBD1. Looked up from germline, CDR1 is MNHEY and CDR2 is SVGAGI. This CDR3 is 12 amino acids long. V lost 6 bases, J lost 5 bases, and 3 bases stayed unmatched. The CDR3 sequence: CASRRGRETQYF. In nucleotides, the CDR3 is TGTGCCAGCAGAAGGGGGCGGGAGACCCAGTACTTC.